The clone carrying this T cell receptor beta chain is deemed large. Germline assignment: CDR1 MNHNY and CDR2 SVGAGI (reference sequence). Trimming removed 2 bases at V and 6 bases at J, with 11 bases between. The CDR3 sequence is 13 residues long. This sample is part of a study of metastatic and nonmetastatic thyroid tumors. Methods used by the authors: The study's classifier, a distant-metastasis tool for papillary thyroid cancer, was built using CDR3 differences across clinicopathological groups. TCRdb re-called the PCR reads through MiXCR. TCRdb's processing, not the authors', yielded these V and J calls. The data show approximately 6,400 clones, roughly 16% seen once. Patients were all untreated before their thyroid surgery.

The V gene is TRBV6-6, the J gene TRBJ2-7; D is perhaps TRBD1 or TRBD2 (5 bases each). This TCR came from a male donor with papillary thyroid cancer or a benign thyroid nodule (not recorded which). Some clones in this sample may be carry-over from other donors' samples. Sequenced input: tumor tissue. CDR3 protein: CASSYGGWGEQYF. The CDR3 nucleotides read TGTGCCAGCAGTTACGGGGGTTGGGGCGAGCAGTACTTC.